This entry features one TCR beta chain sequence. Germline loops: CDR1 SGDLS, CDR2 YYNGEE. The CDR3 covers 16 residues. V lost 4 bases, J lost 2 bases, and 12 bases stayed unmatched. This specimen comes from a study of patients and donors after allogeneic stem cell transplantation. TCRdb independently ran MiXCR on the RT-PCR reads; one entry per CDR3 protein. The top ten hold 3.2% of the sample, which has 150,000 to 200,000 distinct CDR3 sequences, approximately 30% seen once. The specimen was blood, either unsorted or a sorted T cell fraction (not recorded which). The V and J genes are TRBV9 and TRBJ2-7; 7 positions match TRBD2. The source is a human donor who was either an allogeneic HSCT recipient or a stem cell or donor lymphocyte infusion donor (not recorded which). It is not recorded whose cells these are; they may come from a transplant donor. CDR3 sequence reads: CASSPREGLLAYEQYF. The CDR3 DNA sequence: TGTGCCAGCAGCCCCCGAGAGGGACTACTTGCCTACGAGCAGTACTTC. Full variable domain (missing parts from reference TRBV9 and TRBJ2-7): DSGVTQTPKHLITATGQRVTLRCSPRSGDLSVYWYQQSLDQGLQFLIQYYNGEERAKGNILERFSAQQFPDLHSELNLSSLELGDSALYFCASSPREGLLAYEQYFGPGTRLTVT.